These 28 T cell receptor beta chains were sequenced from one sample in a study of regulatory T cells in long-lasting Graves disease. TCRdb passed the reads through MiXCR, listing each CDR3 protein once. The table lists 350 to 500 distinct CDR3 sequences, roughly 60% of them singletons. The authors made the TCR library using RNA they extracted from PBMCs. The sample in question was peripheral blood mononuclear cells (PBMCs), obtained with antithyroid drug treatment, in newly diagnosed or persistent Graves disease (not recorded which). Every receptor here comes from a female donor with Graves disease.

The chain has TRBV28 and TRBJ2-7, with 8 bases matching TRBD1. This CDR3 comprises 13 residues. Germline CDR1 is MDHEN and CDR2 is SYDVKM. V dropped 6 bases and J dropped 6; count of bases not matched to a gene: 7. DNA of the CDR3: TGTGCCAGCAGGGACAGGGCCCGCCGCGAGCAGTACTTC. It specifies CASRDRARREQYF.

This clonotype was seen more than once but under ten times. The chain uses TRBV12-3 or TRBV12-4 and TRBJ2-2, with D hard to call. Deletions cut 7 bases from V and 6 bases from J, with 6 bases between. CDR3 length: 11 residues. This CDR3 is CASNPPGELFF. Here the CDR3 DNA reads TGTGCCAGCAACCCCCCCGGGGAGCTGTTTTTT.

This clonotype occurred a few times. The chain combines TRBV20-1 with TRBJ2-1; 7 positions match TRBD2. CDR1 and CDR2 from the germline V gene are DFQATT and SNEGSKA (reference sequence). V shed 1 base and J 2 bases; nucleotides not matched to a gene: 2. The CDR3 extends over 14 amino acids. This CDR3 reads CSARGLAAYNEQFF. CDR3 coding DNA: TGCAGTGCTAGAGGGCTAGCGGCCTACAATGAGCAGTTCTTC.

The V and J genes are TRBV19 and TRBJ1-5, with D maybe TRBD1 (6 bases). CDR3 length: 14 residues. Trimming took 4 bases from V and 4 from J, leaving 11 bases between them. CDR1 and CDR2 (germline): LNHDA, SQIVND (reference sequence). The DNA of the CDR3 is TGTGCCAGTAGTACCCAAACAGGGAATCAGCCCCAGCATTTT. Protein sequence: CASSTQTGNQPQHF.

This clonotype was observed a few times. V and J are TRBV12-3 or TRBV12-4 and TRBJ2-1; D gene ambiguous. CDR3 size: 14 residues. V shed 8 bases and J shed 5 bases, with 16 bases lying between them. The CDR3 loop reads CASVESRADNEQFF. The CDR3 region has the DNA TGTGCCAGCGTGGAAAGTCGGGCAGACAATGAGCAGTTCTTC.

The CDR3 reads CATGRPDTGELFF. DNA for the CDR3: TGTGCCACGGGGCGCCCGGATACCGGGGAGCTGTTTTTT. The rearrangement joins TRBV28 to TRBJ2-2; perhaps D is TRBD1 or TRBD2 (5 bases each). CDR3 size: 13 residues. The V gene's germline CDR1 is MDHEN and CDR2 SYDVKM. With 10 bases removed from V and 5 bases from J, the gap between germline ends came to 14 bases.

The chain carries TRBV28 and TRBJ2-1; tentative D call: TRBD2 (6 bases). The CDR3 contains 13 residues. Per the germline V gene, CDR1 is MDHEN and CDR2 is SYDVKM. V was clipped by 8 bases and J by 2 bases, with 10 bases between them. For the CDR3, the DNA is TGTGCCAGCCGACTAGGGGCCTACAATGAGCAGTTCTTC. It specifies CASRLGAYNEQFF.

This clonotype has more than one count but fewer than ten. This chain joins TRBV29-1 and TRBJ2-7, with 10 bases aligning to TRBD1. CDR3 length: 14 amino acids. V trimming: 4 bases; J trimming: 1 base; junction bases outside the gene matches: 4. Germline V CDR1 and CDR2: SQVTM, ANQGSEA. CDR3 bases: TGCAGCGTTGTTGGGACAGGGGCGTCCTACGAGCAGTACTTC. Protein product: CSVVGTGASYEQYF.

The J gene is TRBJ2-1, the V gene TRBV20-1; D remains ambiguous. This CDR3 is built from 14 residues. Germline V lookup: CDR1 DFQATT, CDR2 SNEGSKA (reference sequence). Between the trimmed V and J ends, which lost 3 bases and 0 bases, there was a span of 9 bases. This CDR3 reads CSASSRYSYNEQFF. CDR3 DNA: TGCAGTGCTAGTTCTCGATACTCCTACAATGAGCAGTTCTTC.

As to this clonotype: The final CDR3 position lacks the conserved phenylalanine or tryptophan, pointing to a likely read error. Because the CDR3's place on the DNA is in doubt, the DNA is left out and the CDR3 is given as listed by TCRdb. V is TRBV10-3 and J is TRBJ2-7; TRBD2 is the table's D call, not checked against the DNA. Germline CDR1 reads ENHRY; CDR2 reads SYGVKD. The CDR3 spans 14 residues, counting both ends. The CDR3 sequence: CAISEGLAGGPVFL.

This sequence joins TRBV29-1 and TRBJ1-5, with D perhaps matching TRBD1 (6 bases). The CDR3 has 13 amino acids. The V and J ends lost 5 bases and 3 bases respectively, with 11 bases between them. Germline-derived CDR1 and CDR2 are SQVTM and ANQGSEA. This chain's CDR3 is CSVRDNFNQPQHF. In DNA form, the CDR3 reads TGCAGCGTTAGGGACAACTTCAATCAGCCCCAGCATTTT.

This clonotype was counted a single time. J is TRBJ2-1 and V is TRBV7-9; 11 positions agree with TRBD2. In germline, CDR1 is SEHNR, CDR2 FQNEAQ (reference sequence). This CDR3 has 15 amino acids. V gave up 5 bases and J gave up 6 bases; unmatched junction bases: 6. The CDR3 sequence is CASSQGLAGGNEQFF. As DNA, the CDR3 is TGTGCCAGCAGCCAGGGGCTAGCGGGAGGCAATGAGCAGTTCTTC.

The V gene is TRBV12-3 or TRBV12-4, the J gene TRBJ1-2, with D tentatively TRBD1 (5 bases). V lost 6 bases, J lost 8 bases, and 16 bases lay in between. There are 13 residues in the CDR3. The CDR3 region has the DNA TGTGCCAGCAGCAGGACCCAGAGGGGCGGCTACACCTTC. This translates into CASSRTQRGGYTF.

The chain uses TRBV30 and TRBJ1-5; D call uncertain. Trimming removed 2 bases from V and 4 bases from J, with 9 bases in between. This CDR3 contains 13 residues. CDR1 and CDR2 (germline): GTSNPN, SVGIG (reference sequence). CDR3 amino acids: CAWSRHPNQPQHF. The CDR3 coding sequence is TGTGCCTGGAGTCGCCATCCAAATCAGCCCCAGCATTTT.

The chain combines TRBV28 with TRBJ1-5, with TRBD1 matching over 11 bases. The CDR3 is 15 amino acids. The germline V gene encodes CDR1 MDHEN and CDR2 SYDVKM. V shed 7 bases and J 3 bases; nucleotides not matched to a gene: 5. In DNA, the CDR3 is TGTGCCAGCACTTGGGACAGGGGGTTCAATCAGCCCCAGCATTTT. Protein product: CASTWDRGFNQPQHF.

This clonotype was detected a few times. This sequence joins TRBV6-1 and TRBJ2-5, with TRBD1 matching 8 bases. The CDR3 loop spans 15 amino acids. CDR1 is MNHNS, CDR2 SASEGT, per germline. The V and J ends lost 3 bases and 5 bases, in that order; junction bases with no gene match: 8. The CDR3 bases are TGTGCCAGCAGTGAGGTATTGGGACAGGCGGAGACCCAGTACTTC. It yields the protein CASSEVLGQAETQYF.

The chain couples TRBV19 to TRBJ1-4; D perhaps matches TRBD1 (5 bases). The CDR3 length is 15 residues. Trimming pared 4 bases from V and 0 bases from J, leaving 9 bases between. From germline, CDR1 is LNHDA and CDR2 SQIVND (reference sequence). For the CDR3, the DNA is TGTGCCAGTAGTAGAACAGGTGCAACTAATGAAAAACTGTTTTTT. It specifies CASSRTGATNEKLFF.

This sequence joins TRBV5-6 and TRBJ1-6; weak D call: TRBD1 (6 bases). V lost 4 bases and J lost 10, with 18 bases in between. In germline, CDR1 is SGHDT, CDR2 YYEEEE. The CDR3 is 15 amino acids. CDR3 region: CASSGRLGANSPLHF. The DNA of the CDR3 is TGTGCCAGCAGCGGACGTCTGGGGGCGAACTCACCCCTCCACTTT.

This clonotype was counted a few times. The chain couples TRBV12-3 or TRBV12-4 to TRBJ2-3; 9 bases match TRBD1. The V gene end was trimmed by 5 bases and the J gene end by 5 bases; junction bases not matched to a gene: 5. The CDR3 covers 14 residues. This chain's CDR3 is CASSPGTGIDTQYF. Written as DNA, the CDR3 is TGTGCCAGCAGTCCCGGGACAGGGATAGATACGCAGTATTTT.

The V and J genes are TRBV6-2 or TRBV6-3 and TRBJ2-2, with 12 bases matching TRBD2. Unmatched junction bases numbered 1, after V lost 5 bases and J lost 3 bases. Germline values: CDR1 MNHEY, CDR2 SVGEGT. The CDR3 runs 15 residues. The DNA for the CDR3 is TGTGCCAGCAGTAGACTAGCGGGGGACACCGGGGAGCTGTTTTTT. It codes for CASSRLAGDTGELFF.

Concerning this clonotype itself: One end of the junction varies from germline; a read error may be responsible. The chain is built from TRBV9 and TRBJ2-5, with D uncertain. This CDR3 contains 16 residues. The V gene's germline CDR1 is SGDLS and CDR2 YYNGEE. As DNA, the CDR3 is TGTGCCAGCAGCGTAGGCGGTCGGATGATCCAAGAGACCCAATACTTC. As protein: CASSVGGRMIQETQYF.

This clonotype was counted between two and nine times. The chain links TRBV4-3 to TRBJ2-7; TRBD2 matches at 9 bases. The CDR3 length is 18 residues. J was trimmed by 5 bases and V by 4 bases; bases with no gene match: 18. The V gene's germline CDR1 is LGHNA and CDR2 YSLEER. The CDR3 DNA follows: TGCGCCAGCAGCCGAGACCTGATAACTAGCGGGTTTGCACACGAGCAGTACTTC. Its protein product is CASSRDLITSGFAHEQYF.

The gene calls are TRBV19 and TRBJ2-1; 11 bases are shared with TRBD1. The CDR3 has 15 residues. CDR1 is LNHDA, CDR2 SQIVND, per germline (reference sequence). Trimming cost V 6 bases and J 6 bases; bases outside gene matches: 7. Here the CDR3 reads CASRHLGQGGNEQFF. CDR3 coding DNA: TGTGCCAGTAGACACTTGGGACAGGGGGGCAATGAGCAGTTCTTC. Variable domain in full (rest from reference TRBV19 and TRBJ2-1): DGGITQSPKYLFRKEGQNVTLSCEQNLNHDAMYWYRQDPGQGLRLIYYSQIVNDFQKGDIAEGYSVSREKKESFPLTVTSAQKNPTAFYLCASRHLGQGGNEQFFGPGTRLTVL.

The CDR3 sequence: CSVGGTDTQYF. Written as DNA, the CDR3 is TGCAGCGTTGGTGGGACAGATACGCAGTATTTT. The rearrangement links TRBV29-1 to TRBJ2-3; no clear D gene. Germline V gives CDR1 SQVTM, CDR2 ANQGSEA. The CDR3 sequence is 11 residues long. The V end was cut by 4 bases, the J end by 3 bases, with 5 bases between.

The chain combines TRBV15 with TRBJ2-1, with 9 positions matching TRBD1. V shed 4 bases, J shed 4 bases, and the junction held 8 bases outside the gene matches. The germline CDR1 and CDR2 sequences are LNHNV and YYDKDF (reference sequence). This CDR3 comprises 16 residues. This CDR3 reads CATSTGGDRAYNEQFF. For the CDR3, the DNA is TGTGCCACCAGCACAGGTGGGGACAGGGCGTACAATGAGCAGTTCTTC.

The chain carries TRBV6-1 and TRBJ2-1; 8 nucleotides match TRBD2. CDR3 length: 13 amino acids. Looked up from germline, CDR1 is MNHNS and CDR2 is SASEGT. The V segment lost 6 bases and the J segment 6 bases; nucleotides outside the gene matches: 4. Written as DNA, the CDR3 is TGTGCCAGCAGGTCTAGCGGGTTCAATGAGCAGTTCTTC. Amino acid sequence: CASRSSGFNEQFF.

The table lists this clonotype with a few counts. V usage is TRBV4-3 and J usage is TRBJ2-3; TRBD2 agrees at 10 bases. This CDR3 contains 15 residues. Looked up from germline, CDR1 is LGHNA and CDR2 is YSLEER. With V trimmed by 1 base and J by 5 bases, 3 bases remained unmatched. CDR3 protein: CASSQGTSGIDTQYF. CDR3 bases: TGCGCCAGCAGCCAAGGGACTAGCGGTATAGATACGCAGTATTTT.

This clonotype turned up a few times. J is TRBJ1-5 and V is TRBV2; D not resolved. Looked up from germline, CDR1 is SNHLY and CDR2 is FYNNEI. This CDR3 contains 11 residues. Trimming took off 4 bases at V and 11 bases at J, with 9 bases between the two ends. This chain's CDR3 is CASSAGSSQHF. As DNA, the CDR3 is TGTGCCAGCAGTGCGGGCTCATCCCAGCATTTT.